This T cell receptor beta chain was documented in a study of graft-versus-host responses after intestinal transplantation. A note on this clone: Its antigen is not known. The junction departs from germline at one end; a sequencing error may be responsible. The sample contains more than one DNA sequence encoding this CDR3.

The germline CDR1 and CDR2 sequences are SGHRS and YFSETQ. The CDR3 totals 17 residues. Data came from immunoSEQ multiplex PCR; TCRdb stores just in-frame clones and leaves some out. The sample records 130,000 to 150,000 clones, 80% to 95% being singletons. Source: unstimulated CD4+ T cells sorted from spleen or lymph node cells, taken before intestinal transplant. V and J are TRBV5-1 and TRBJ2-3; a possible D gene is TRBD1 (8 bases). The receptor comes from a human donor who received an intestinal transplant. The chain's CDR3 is CASSPKHDRGGTDTQYF. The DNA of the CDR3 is TGCGCCAGCAGCCCAAAACATGACAGGGGAGGGACAGATACGCAGTATTTC.